A single sample is the source of the 17 T cell receptor beta chains below, sequenced in a study of blood T cell repertoires in COVID-19. Data came from immunoSEQ multiplex PCR; TCRdb stores just in-frame clones and leaves some out. Among tens of thousands of clones listed, around 86% were seen once. The sequencing sample was made of peripheral blood. Receptor source: a man aged 65 to 85 with acute or convalescent COVID-19.

This clone was seen only once. V usage is TRBV5-4 and J usage is TRBJ2-5; TRBD1 is a possible D gene (6 bases). The CDR3 is 15 amino acids. Between the trimmed V and J ends, which lost 3 bases and 5 bases, there was a span of 17 bases. From germline, CDR1 is SGHNT and CDR2 YYREEE (reference sequence). For the CDR3, the DNA is TGTGCCAGCAGCTCCCGGGACACGGCGCGGGAGACCCAGTACTTC. Protein sequence: CASSSRDTARETQYF.

The chain uses TRBV27 and TRBJ2-1; TRBD2 matches 7 bases. The germline CDR1 and CDR2 sequences are MNHEY and SMNVEV (reference sequence). The J segment lost 2 bases and the V segment lost 5 bases, leaving 3 bases of the junction unmatched. This CDR3 has 14 amino acids. The CDR3 region is CASSLGTTYNEQFF. CDR3 coding DNA: TGTGCCAGCAGTCTAGGGACTACCTACAATGAGCAGTTCTTC.

This rearrangement joins TRBV18 to TRBJ2-7, with 10 bases lining up with TRBD1. The V and J ends lost 3 bases and 3 bases, in that order; junction bases with no gene match: 2. Germline-derived CDR1 and CDR2 are KGHSH and LQKENI. The CDR3 runs 14 residues. The CDR3 coding sequence is TGTGCCAGCTCACCGGGGGACAGGGGCTACGAGCAGTACTTC. As protein: CASSPGDRGYEQYF. Full variable domain (rest looked up from reference TRBV18 and TRBJ2-7): NAGVMQNPRHLVRRRGQEARLRCSPMKGHSHVYWYRQLPEEGLKFMVYLQKENIIDESGMPKERFSAEFPKEGPSILRIQQVVRGDSAAYFCASSPGDRGYEQYFGPGTRLTVT.

This clone was observed a single time. The chain links TRBV19 to TRBJ2-1; TRBD2 matches at 12 bases. The V gene's germline CDR1 is LNHDA and CDR2 SQIVND (reference sequence). Unmatched junction bases numbered 2, after V lost 9 bases and J lost 5 bases. The CDR3 covers 13 residues. The DNA of the CDR3 is TGTGCCAGCAGACTAGCGGGGGACAATGAGCAGTTCTTC. Translating it yields CASRLAGDNEQFF.

The V gene is TRBV7-2, the J gene TRBJ2-6; TRBD1 agrees at 10 bases. CDR1 and CDR2 from the germline V gene are SGHTA and FQGNSA. This CDR3 is 17 amino acids long. J was trimmed by 4 bases and V by 5 bases; bases with no gene match: 8. CDR3 sequence (DNA): TGTGCCAGCAGCCCGTCAGACAGGGGGCAAGGGGCCAACGTCCTGACTTTC. This translates into CASSPSDRGQGANVLTF.

CDR3 region: CASSPRDSNEKLFF. The CDR3 coding sequence is TGTGCCAGCAGCCCCAGGGACAGTAATGAAAAACTGTTTTTT. This rearrangement joins TRBV3-1 (or the pseudogene TRBV3-2) to TRBJ1-4; 7 bases agree with TRBD1. V was pared by 4 bases and J by 4 bases, with 3 bases of the junction left unmatched. Germline V CDR1 and CDR2: LGHDT, YNNKEL (reference sequence). The CDR3 length is 14 residues.

The chain combines TRBV11-2 with TRBJ2-1; 10 nucleotides line up with TRBD1. J lost 3 bases, V lost 5 bases, and 10 bases had no gene match. The CDR3 sequence is 17 residues long. Germline values: CDR1 SGHAT, CDR2 FQNNGV. As DNA, the CDR3 is TGTGCCAGCAGCCGCCAGGGGGACAGGGGCCGCTACAATGAGCAGTTCTTC. Translating gives CASSRQGDRGRYNEQFF.

This clone occurred once. The V gene is TRBV25-1, the J gene TRBJ2-1; 9 positions match TRBD1. In germline, CDR1 is MGHDK, CDR2 SYGVNS. Trimming cost V 7 bases and J 6 bases; bases outside gene matches: 4. This CDR3 contains 13 residues. CDR3 in amino acids: CASKGTGPNEQFF. DNA for the CDR3: TGTGCCAGCAAGGGGACAGGGCCCAATGAGCAGTTCTTC. Combining the CDR3 with reference TRBV25-1 and TRBJ2-1 gives the whole variable domain EADIYQTPRYLVIGTGKKITLECSQTMGHDKMYWYQQDPGMELHLIHYSYGVNSTEKGDLSSESTVSRIRTEHFPLTLESARPSHTSQYLCASKGTGPNEQFFGPGTRLTVL.

The genes are TRBV18 and TRBJ1-5, with 9 bases that match TRBD1. J gave up 7 bases and V 5 bases, and 3 bases lay outside the gene matches. Per germline, CDR1 KGHSH and CDR2 LQKENI. This CDR3 is 13 amino acids long. CDR3 loop: CASSADRGQPQHF. As DNA, the CDR3 is TGTGCCAGCTCAGCCGACAGGGGGCAGCCCCAGCATTTT. The full variable domain, rest sourced from reference TRBV18 and TRBJ1-5, is NAGVMQNPRHLVRRRGQEARLRCSPMKGHSHVYWYRQLPEEGLKFMVYLQKENIIDESGMPKERFSAEFPKEGPSILRIQQVVRGDSAAYFCASSADRGQPQHFGDGTRLSIL.

This chain joins TRBV6-6 and TRBJ1-5; 8 bases line up with TRBD1. Germline V CDR1 and CDR2: MNHNY, SVGAGI (reference sequence). This CDR3 has 15 amino acids. With 2 bases clipped from V and 6 bases from J, the junction kept 6 bases outside the gene matches. The CDR3 DNA follows: TGTGCCAGCAGTTACCCCAGGGGGCAGGGTCAGCCCCAGCATTTT. Residues: CASSYPRGQGQPQHF.

On this clone itself: The DNA is omitted, as the CDR3 cannot be located on it reliably, and the CDR3 follows TCRdb's listing. This chain's CDR3 is CASSFGQGIDTQYF. The chain is built from TRBV5-1 and TRBJ2-3; the table's D call of TRBD1 was not tested on the DNA. The CDR3 length is 14 residues, termini included. Germline loops: CDR1 SGHRS, CDR2 YFSETQ.

The chain couples TRBV27 to TRBJ1-5; possibly TRBD1 for D (5 bases). Germline V gene data show CDR1 as MNHEY and CDR2 as SMNVEV (reference sequence). This CDR3 spans 14 amino acids. V lost 3 bases and J 5 bases, leaving 11 bases between the germline ends. DNA of the CDR3: TGTGCCAGCAGTTTGGAGGGACCCCATCAGCCCCAGCATTTT. This codes for CASSLEGPHQPQHF.

The V and J genes are TRBV10-3 and TRBJ2-1; 11 positions agree with TRBD2. Germline CDR1 and CDR2: ENHRY and SYGVKD. The ends lost 4 bases at V and 0 bases at J; junction bases unmatched: 5. This CDR3 is 17 amino acids long. The DNA for the CDR3 is TGTGCCATCAGTGCCCTAGGGACTAGCGGCTCCTACAATGAGCAGTTCTTC. This sequence encodes CAISALGTSGSYNEQFF.

The rearrangement uses TRBV6-5 and TRBJ1-1; 7 nucleotides line up with TRBD1. Per the germline V gene, CDR1 is MNHEY and CDR2 is SVGAGI. The CDR3 spans 14 residues. V dropped 2 bases and J dropped 4; count of bases not matched to a gene: 4. In DNA form, the CDR3 reads TGTGCCAGCAGTTACAGGGGGCGCGGCACTGAAGCTTTCTTT. Protein sequence: CASSYRGRGTEAFF.

CDR3 in DNA: TGTGCCAGTAGTTCCTCCAGCGGGAGGGCCGCAGATACGCAGTATTTT. Encoded protein: CASSSSSGRAADTQYF. The chain carries TRBV19 and TRBJ2-3, with 10 bases lining up with TRBD2. The CDR3 is 16 amino acids. V lost 5 bases to trimming and J lost 4 bases; unmatched junction nucleotides: 9. Germline V gene data show CDR1 as LNHDA and CDR2 as SQIVND (reference sequence).

The chain recombines TRBV3-1 (or the pseudogene TRBV3-2) with TRBJ2-4, with 9 bases aligning to TRBD2. CDR3 length equals 16 residues. J lost 4 bases, V lost 4 bases, and 8 bases had no gene match. Germline V CDR1 and CDR2: LGHDT, YNNKEL (reference sequence). The CDR3 protein is CASSPGPAGGKNIQYF. The CDR3 coding sequence is TGTGCCAGCAGCCCCGGCCCGGCGGGAGGGAAAAACATTCAGTACTTC.

The chain has TRBV7-9 and TRBJ1-4; D gene ambiguous. The germline V and J ends were trimmed by 0 bases and 14 bases, with 13 bases remaining between them. CDR1 is SEHNR and CDR2 is FQNEAQ in the germline V gene (reference sequence). The CDR3 is made up of 13 amino acids. Here the CDR3 reads CASSLAVGPALFF. In DNA form, the CDR3 reads TGTGCCAGCAGCTTAGCGGTTGGGCCCGCTCTGTTTTTT.